What follows are 18 T cell receptor beta chains derived from one specimen sequenced in a study of OX40 agonist ivuxolimab in advanced cancers. The assay was immunoSEQ multiplex PCR, and TCRdb's table has in-frame clones only and misses some. The sample includes more than 80,000 clones, about 90% of them seen just once. The specimen comprised CD4+ or CD8+ T cells sorted from blood, sampled in a trial of the OX40 agonist ivuxolimab. The receptors were sampled from an adult with an advanced solid tumor such as melanoma, head and neck, liver or kidney cancer.

V and J are TRBV29-1 and TRBJ2-7; TRBD2 aligns across 11 bases. Germline CDR1 and CDR2: SQVTM and ANQGSEA. Losses at the gene ends were 4 bases for V and 10 bases for J; bases not matched to a gene: 3. This CDR3 region has 11 residues. CDR3 protein: CSVVLAGDQYV. The CDR3 coding sequence is TGCAGCGTTGTACTAGCGGGAGACCAGTACGTC.

CDR3 in DNA: TGTGCCAGCAGTCTCCGGGACTCTAATGAAAAACTGTTTTTT. Translating it yields CASSLRDSNEKLFF. The chain couples TRBV27 to TRBJ1-4; perhaps TRBD1 as D (5 bases). V lost 5 bases and J lost 3, with 10 bases in between. Germline V gene lookup returns CDR1 MNHEY and CDR2 SMNVEV (reference sequence). This CDR3 is built from 14 residues.

This rearrangement joins TRBV4-2 to TRBJ1-3; D gene uncertain. CDR1 and CDR2 (germline): LGHNA, YNFKEQ. There are 12 residues in the CDR3. Trimming took 1 base from V and 5 from J, leaving 3 bases between them. CDR3 nucleotide sequence: TGTGCCAGCAGCCAAGTCAGAAACACCATATATTTT. Translation: CASSQVRNTIYF.

The chain has TRBV11-1 and TRBJ2-5; 14 bases are shared with TRBD2. Germline V gene lookup returns CDR1 SGHAT and CDR2 FQDESV (reference sequence). After removal of 6 bases from V and 3 bases from J, the junction contained 0 bases not matched to a gene. CDR3 size: 14 residues. Here the CDR3 reads CASRGLAGEETQYF. The CDR3 DNA reads as TGTGCCAGCAGGGGACTAGCGGGAGAAGAGACCCAGTACTTC.

V and J are TRBV29-1 and TRBJ2-1; 9 bases are a match to TRBD2. The CDR3 consists of 18 residues. The germline gives CDR1 SQVTM, CDR2 ANQGSEA. V trimming: 0 bases; J trimming: 3 bases; junction bases outside the gene matches: 12. DNA for the CDR3: TGCAGCGTTGAAGAAACTTTCTATTCTAGCGGGGTCTACAATGAGCAGTTCTTC. This encodes CSVEETFYSSGVYNEQFF.

V and J are TRBV6-5 and TRBJ2-7; a possible D gene is TRBD2 (6 bases). The CDR3 extends over 14 amino acids. From germline, CDR1 is MNHEY and CDR2 SVGAGI. Trimming left V 7 bases short and J 3 bases short, with 16 bases between. CDR3 DNA sequence: TGTGCCAGCATGGCGGGGATTAACTTCTACGAGCAGTACTTC. Protein product: CASMAGINFYEQYF.

The chain links TRBV7-8 to TRBJ2-1; 9 bases line up with TRBD2. V gave up 6 bases and J gave up 1 base; unmatched junction bases: 10. This CDR3 region has 17 residues. CDR1 is SGHVS and CDR2 is FQNEAQ in the germline V gene. CDR3 sequence reads: CASSFPASGNSYNEQFF. The CDR3 bases are TGTGCCAGCAGTTTCCCCGCTAGCGGGAATTCCTACAATGAGCAGTTCTTC.

The V and J genes are TRBV4-3 and TRBJ1-2, with D uncertain. Between the trimmed V and J ends, which lost 2 bases and 8 bases, there was a span of 21 bases. This CDR3 has 16 amino acids. Looked up from germline, CDR1 is LGHNA and CDR2 is YSLEER. This CDR3 is CASSQYPPGSRKGYTF. CDR3 nucleotides: TGCGCCAGCAGCCAATATCCACCGGGGTCTAGGAAGGGCTACACCTTC.

V is TRBV28 and J is TRBJ2-7, with 8 positions matching TRBD2. V lost 5 bases to trimming and J lost 1 base; unmatched junction nucleotides: 4. The CDR3 is 14 residues long. Germline values: CDR1 MDHEN, CDR2 SYDVKM. The CDR3 sequence is CASSLSGASYEQYF. The DNA for the CDR3 is TGTGCCAGCAGTCTTAGCGGGGCATCCTACGAGCAGTACTTC.

The J gene is TRBJ1-6, the V gene TRBV6-5; D unresolved. Germline CDR1 and CDR2: MNHEY and SVGAGI. V was cut by 8 bases and J by 5 bases, with 13 bases left in between. This CDR3 is built from 14 residues. CDR3 bases: TGTGCCAGCGCCGGGCCCTTAAATAATTCACCCCTCCACTTT. It is translated as CASAGPLNNSPLHF.

The chain is built from TRBV6-5 and TRBJ2-1; D is ambiguous. The V gene's germline CDR1 is MNHEY and CDR2 SVGAGI. The CDR3 sequence is 14 residues long. Trimming cost V 0 bases and J 8 bases, with 11 bases left between them. CDR3 sequence: CASSYSFLAHEQFF. Written as DNA, the CDR3 is TGTGCCAGCAGTTACTCGTTCTTAGCCCATGAGCAGTTCTTC.

The gene calls are TRBV15 and TRBJ1-5; D unclear. The ends were cut back, 4 bases at V and 5 bases at J, with 9 bases in the middle. Germline V gives CDR1 LNHNV, CDR2 YYDKDF (reference sequence). The CDR3 spans 13 residues. The CDR3 loop reads CATSITRYQPQHF. As DNA, the CDR3 is TGTGCCACCAGCATCACCAGGTATCAGCCCCAGCATTTT.

In this sample, this clone turned up a few times. The genes are TRBV30 and TRBJ1-1, with unresolved D. CDR3 length: 13 amino acids. Between the trimmed V and J ends, which lost 3 bases and 7 bases, there was a span of 15 bases. Germline assignment: CDR1 GTSNPN and CDR2 SVGIG (reference sequence). The CDR3 sequence is CAWRAGEGSEAFF. The CDR3 nucleotides read TGTGCCTGGAGAGCCGGGGAGGGTAGTGAAGCTTTCTTT.

The chain carries TRBV27 and TRBJ1-1; no firm D call. V was trimmed by 3 bases and J by 1 base, leaving 6 bases between them. Germline CDR1 reads MNHEY; CDR2 reads SMNVEV (reference sequence). The length of the CDR3 is 13 residues. DNA of the CDR3: TGTGCCAGCAGTTTCTACAGGAACACTGAAGCTTTCTTT. It codes for CASSFYRNTEAFF.

The chain combines TRBV27 with TRBJ2-1; D unclear. The CDR3 spans 11 residues. Germline V gene data show CDR1 as MNHEY and CDR2 as SMNVEV (reference sequence). V was trimmed by 3 bases and J by 9 bases, leaving 6 bases between them. This CDR3 is CASSFLSEQFF. The CDR3 nucleotides read TGTGCCAGCAGTTTCCTCAGTGAGCAGTTCTTC.

Regarding this clone: Within the sample, other DNA sequences also encode this same CDR3. The CDR3 coding sequence is TGTGCCAGCAGTTCTAATGAAAAACTGTTTTTT. Translated: CASSSNEKLFF. The rearrangement uses TRBV28 and TRBJ1-4; D is undetermined. Germline loops: CDR1 MDHEN, CDR2 SYDVKM. V was trimmed by 4 bases and J by 3 bases, leaving 0 bases between them. This CDR3 is 11 amino acids long.

This chain connects TRBV15 to TRBJ2-7, with 9 bases matching TRBD2. Germline lookup yields CDR1 LNHNV and CDR2 YYDKDF (reference sequence). CDR3 length: 16 residues. With 0 bases clipped from V and 2 bases from J, the junction kept 5 bases outside the gene matches. Here the CDR3 reads CATSRDIASGTYEQYV. The CDR3 DNA reads TGTGCCACCAGCAGAGATATTGCTAGCGGGACCTACGAGCAGTACGTC.

This rearrangement joins TRBV11-3 to TRBJ1-4; D is perhaps TRBD1 (5 bases). V was trimmed by 2 bases and J by 5 bases, leaving 12 bases between them. The CDR3 has 15 residues. Germline V gene lookup returns CDR1 SGHNT and CDR2 YENEEA. CDR3 sequence (DNA): TGTGCCAGCAGCTTATTAGGCAAGGGGAATGAAAAACTGTTTTTT. Its protein product is CASSLLGKGNEKLFF. Supplemented by reference TRBV11-3 and TRBJ1-4, the full variable domain reads EAGVVQSPRYKIIEKKQPVAFWCNPISGHNTLYWYLQNLGQGPELLIRYENEEAVDDSQLPKDRFSAERLKGVDSTLKIQPAELGDSAVYLCASSLLGKGNEKLFFGSGTQLSVL.